This passage covers 3 T cell receptor beta chains from one sample sequenced in a study of blood T cells in healthy people across ages (dated by TCRdb to between 2014 and 2016). Libraries were made using 5' RACE. The sequencer listed for this sample is Illumina HiSeq 2500. A second roughly 7 to 11 cycle PCR used a sample-barcoded 5' primer and a J-beta primer mix. Using fastp at Q25 and MiXCR, TCRdb reprocessed the public reads and kept productive beta chains. Records with the same CDR3 protein are collapsed into one entry carrying the most frequent genes and DNA. Here the sample has about 780,000 distinct CDR3 sequences; 46% occur a single time. 15% to 20% of the sample is taken by the ten largest. Sequenced input: blood. Receptor source: a man at least 80 years old in good health.

There are a few counts of this clonotype. This chain connects TRBV7-2 to TRBJ1-2, with 8 bases matching TRBD1. With 1 base clipped from V and 8 bases from J, the junction kept 12 bases outside the gene matches. Germline values: CDR1 SGHTA, CDR2 FQGNSA. The length of the CDR3 is 16 residues. The DNA of the CDR3 is TGTGCCAGCAGCTTAGGGAAGTATGGACAGGGTCGCGGCTACACCTTC. Residues: CASSLGKYGQGRGYTF.

This clonotype has at least ten counts. The V gene is TRBV5-1, the J gene TRBJ2-3; D is perhaps TRBD1 or TRBD2 (5 bases each). The CDR3 spans 14 residues. Trimming cost V 2 bases and J 3 bases, with 10 bases left between them. From germline, CDR1 is SGHRS and CDR2 YFSETQ. The CDR3 region is CASSFGTGTDTQYF. CDR3 bases: TGCGCCAGCAGCTTCGGGACGGGGACAGATACGCAGTATTTT.

This clonotype was found once. A much larger clone lies a single base off, so this may be a read error. The chain uses TRBV12-3 or TRBV12-4 and TRBJ2-4; weak D call: TRBD2 (7 bases). This CDR3 is 13 amino acids long. Trimming removed 8 bases from V and 13 bases from J, with 21 bases in between. Here the CDR3 reads CASRIGGGDEQYF. CDR3 coding DNA: TGTGCCAGCCGCATAGGGGGAGGGGATGAGCAGTACTTC.